This T cell receptor (beta chain) was sequenced during a study of regulatory T cells in long-lasting Graves disease. Study background: Patients met the persistent Graves' disease definition after over 5 years of antithyroid drugs with positive TSH receptor antibodies. Overall study results and limits: TCR diversity was lower in persistent Graves' patients than in newly diagnosed ones.

V shed 5 bases, J shed 6 bases, and the junction held 5 bases outside the gene matches. CDR3 size: 14 residues. Germline-derived CDR1 and CDR2 are SEHNR and FQNEAQ (reference sequence). This clonotype was seen at least ten times. Its target is not known. With iRepertoire HTBI primers and Arm-PCR of CDR3 regions, TCR beta libraries were built. MiXCR, applied by TCRdb to the multiplex PCR reads, yields one record per CDR3 protein. The sample yields hundreds of thousands of distinct CDR3 sequences, around 21% seen once. Noted time point: persistent/refractory GD, antithyroid drugs over 5 years with positive TRAb. Making the TCR library involved RNA that had been extracted from PBMCs.

This specimen consisted of peripheral blood mononuclear cells (PBMCs), obtained when the disease was refractory, from a patient treated with antithyroid drugs. J is TRBJ1-5 and V is TRBV7-9; TRBD1 matches at 9 bases. This TCR was recovered from a female donor with Graves disease. CDR3 bases: TGTGCCAGCAGCGGGGACAGGGCAGGTCAGCCCCAGCATTTT. It yields the protein CASSGDRAGQPQHF.